This T cell receptor (beta chain) originates from a study of T cell repertoires in ileal Crohn's disease. Here immunoSEQ multiplex PCR was the method, and the copy in TCRdb shows in-frame clones only, minus some. The table records about 890 clones, 88% of them present only once. Germline CDR1 SGHDT, CDR2 YYEEEE. CDR3 length equals 16 residues. V dropped 1 base and J dropped 4 bases, with 18 bases sitting between them. Study-wide findings and caveats: Sorted CD8 T cells held more high-frequency clones than CD4. Active smokers at surgery had more clonal expansions than non-smokers.

As regards this clone: Its target is unknown.

The source of this sequence is an adult with Crohn's disease. The sequenced sample was ileal tissue. The chain employs TRBV5-6 and TRBJ2-7; D is possibly TRBD1 (6 bases). The CDR3 reads CASSLNSGEGIYEQYF. The CDR3 nucleotides are TGTGCCAGCAGCTTGAATTCAGGGGAAGGAATTTACGAGCAGTACTTC.